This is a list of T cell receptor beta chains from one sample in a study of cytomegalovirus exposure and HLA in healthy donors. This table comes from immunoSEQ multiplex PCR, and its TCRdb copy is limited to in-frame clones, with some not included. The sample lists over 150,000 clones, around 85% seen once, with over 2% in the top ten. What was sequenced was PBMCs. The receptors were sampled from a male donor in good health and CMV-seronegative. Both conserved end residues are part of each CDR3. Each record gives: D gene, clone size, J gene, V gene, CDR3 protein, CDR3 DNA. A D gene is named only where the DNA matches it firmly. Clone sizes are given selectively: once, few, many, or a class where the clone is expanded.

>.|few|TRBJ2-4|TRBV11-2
CASSLMRVGAKNIQYF
TGTGCCAGCAGCTTAATGAGGGTCGGGGCCAAAAACATTCAGTACTTC
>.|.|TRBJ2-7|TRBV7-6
CASSLNTPREAFSEQYF
TGTGCCAGCAGCTTAAATACCCCTAGAGAAGCTTTCTCCGAGCAGTACTTC
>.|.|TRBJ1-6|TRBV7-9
CASSPGQGFSPLHF
TGTGCCAGCAGCCCCGGGCAGGGCTTTTCACCCCTCCACTTT
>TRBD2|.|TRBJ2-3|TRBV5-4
CASSAGGSSDTQYF
TGTGCCAGCAGCGCGGGGGGAAGCTCAGATACGCAGTATTTT
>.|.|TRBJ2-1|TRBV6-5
CASGGSANNEQFF
TGTGCCAGCGGGGGCAGCGCCAACAATGAGCAGTTCTTC
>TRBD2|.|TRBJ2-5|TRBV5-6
CASSLAGTKGTQYF
TGTGCCAGCAGCTTGGCCGGGACTAAGGGTACCCAGTACTTC
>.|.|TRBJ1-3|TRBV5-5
CASSLVLEAGNTIYF
TGTGCCAGCAGCTTGGTCTTAGAGGCTGGAAACACCATATATTTT
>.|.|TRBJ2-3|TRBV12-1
CASRGLVFSDTQYF
TGTGCCAGCAGAGGACTAGTTTTTTCAGATACGCAGTATTTT
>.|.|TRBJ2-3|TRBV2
CASSRRTSTDTQYF
TGTGCCAGCAGTAGAAGGACTAGCACAGATACGCAGTATTTT
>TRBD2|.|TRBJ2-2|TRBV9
CASSVFSGGASGELFF
TGTGCCAGCAGCGTATTTAGCGGGGGGGCCTCCGGGGAGCTGTTTTTT
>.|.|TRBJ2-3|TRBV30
CAWSGAATDTQYF
TGTGCCTGGAGTGGCGCTGCGACAGATACGCAGTATTTT
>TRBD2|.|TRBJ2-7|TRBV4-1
CASSQQRGAGREQYF
TGCGCCAGCAGCCAGCAGCGGGGGGCGGGGAGGGAGCAGTACTTC
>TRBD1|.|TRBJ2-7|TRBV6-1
CASSPPTGRHEQYF
TGTGCCAGCAGTCCTCCGACAGGGCGCCACGAGCAGTACTTC
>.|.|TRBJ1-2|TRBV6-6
CASRMTGPYGYTF
TGTGCCAGCAGAATGACAGGACCCTATGGCTACACCTTC
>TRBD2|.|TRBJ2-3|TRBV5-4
CASSLGLAGSTDTQYF
TGTGCCAGCAGCTTGGGGCTAGCGGGGAGCACAGATACGCAGTATTTT
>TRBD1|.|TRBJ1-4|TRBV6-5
CASSPAPGQNEKLFF
TGTGCCAGCAGCCCCGCCCCGGGACAGAATGAAAAACTGTTTTTT
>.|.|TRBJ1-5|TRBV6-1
CASSVSGVGNQPQHF
TGTGCCAGCAGTGTCTCGGGGGTCGGGAATCAGCCCCAGCATTTT
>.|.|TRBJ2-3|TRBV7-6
CASSLGRALSSTDTQYF
TGTGCCAGCAGCTTAGGAAGAGCTCTATCTAGCACAGATACGCAGTATTTT
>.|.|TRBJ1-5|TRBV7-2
CASSFYPGPQHF
TGTGCCAGCAGCTTCTATCCAGGGCCCCAGCATTTT
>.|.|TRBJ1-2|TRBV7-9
CASSFGDSTPSHGYTF
TGTGCCAGCAGCTTCGGGGACTCCACCCCCTCTCATGGCTACACCTTC
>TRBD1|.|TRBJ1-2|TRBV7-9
CASSTRQGSHGYTF
TGTGCCAGCAGCACCCGACAGGGGTCCCACGGCTACACCTTC
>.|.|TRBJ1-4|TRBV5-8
CASSRRKSATNEKLFF
TGTGCCAGCAGCCGGAGAAAGAGTGCAACTAATGAAAAACTGTTTTTT
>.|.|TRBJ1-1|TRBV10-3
CAIRGAGVPTEAFF
TGTGCCATCAGAGGGGCAGGGGTCCCCACTGAAGCTTTCTTT
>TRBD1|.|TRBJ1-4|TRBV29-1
CSVSGTGVEKLFF
TGCAGCGTTTCCGGGACAGGGGTGGAAAAACTGTTTTTT
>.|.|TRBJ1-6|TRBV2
CASGRDTVTSPLHF
TGTGCCAGCGGGAGGGACACAGTAACTTCACCCCTCCACTTT
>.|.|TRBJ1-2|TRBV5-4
CASSEAGFYGYTF
TGTGCCAGCAGCGAAGCAGGGTTCTATGGCTACACCTTC
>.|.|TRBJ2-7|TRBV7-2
CASGKGRPYEQYF
TGTGCCAGCGGAAAGGGGCGACCCTACGAGCAGTACTTC
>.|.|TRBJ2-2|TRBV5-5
CASSFYGFSNTGELFF
TGTGCCAGCAGCTTTTACGGGTTTTCAAACACCGGGGAGCTGTTTTTT
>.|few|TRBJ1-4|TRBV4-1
CASSQDPAGATNEKLFF
TGCGCCAGCAGCCAAGATCCCGCAGGGGCAACTAATGAAAAACTGTTTTTT
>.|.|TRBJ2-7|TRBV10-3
CAISAAGDVYEQYF
TGTGCCATCAGTGCGGCAGGGGATGTTTACGAGCAGTACTTC
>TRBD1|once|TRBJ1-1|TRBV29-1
CSVEPGQGEAFF
TGCAGCGTTGAACCGGGACAGGGGGAAGCTTTCTTT
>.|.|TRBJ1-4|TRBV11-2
CASSLGFSGMEKLFF
TGTGCCAGCAGCTTAGGCTTTTCGGGGATGGAAAAACTGTTTTTT